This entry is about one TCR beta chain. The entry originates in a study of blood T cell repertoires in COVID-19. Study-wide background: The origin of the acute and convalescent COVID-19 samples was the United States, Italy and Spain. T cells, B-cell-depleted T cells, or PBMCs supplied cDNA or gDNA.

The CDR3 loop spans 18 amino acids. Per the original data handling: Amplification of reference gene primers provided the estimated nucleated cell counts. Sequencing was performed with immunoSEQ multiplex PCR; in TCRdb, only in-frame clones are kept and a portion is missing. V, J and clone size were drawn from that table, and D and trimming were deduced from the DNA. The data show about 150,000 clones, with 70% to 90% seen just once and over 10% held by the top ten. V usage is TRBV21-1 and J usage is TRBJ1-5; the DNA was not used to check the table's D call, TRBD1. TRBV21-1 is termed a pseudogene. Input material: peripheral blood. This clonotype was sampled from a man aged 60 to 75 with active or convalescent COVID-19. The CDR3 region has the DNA TGTGCCAGCAGCAAATTTCTAAGTGACAGGGGGGGAGGGCAGCCCCAGCATTTT. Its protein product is CASSKFLSDRGGGQPQHF.